Listed here are 32 T cell receptor beta chains from one sample, sequenced in a study of blood T cell repertoires in COVID-19. The protocol was immunoSEQ multiplex PCR, while the TCRdb copy is restricted to in-frame clones and leaves out a portion. The sample holds approximately 81,000 clones, roughly four fifths seen once. The sequencing sample was made of peripheral blood. These TCRs come from a human donor in a cohort sampled during active COVID-19.

V gene TRBV12-3 or TRBV12-4 combines with J gene TRBJ2-7; 7 bases align to TRBD1. V was clipped by 6 bases and J by 5 bases; unmatched bases: 4. The CDR3 consists of 12 residues. The CDR3 DNA sequence: TGTGCCAGCAGCCCGGGACAGAACGAGCAGTACTTC. It yields the protein CASSPGQNEQYF.

The chain combines TRBV7-3 with TRBJ1-1; D is unclear. The germline V and J ends were trimmed by 1 base and 0 bases, with 6 bases remaining between them. Germline V gene sequence: CDR1 SGHTA, CDR2 FQGTGA. The CDR3 contains 14 residues. The CDR3 coding sequence is TGTGCCAGCAGCTTAAACAGAATGAACACTGAAGCTTTCTTT. This encodes CASSLNRMNTEAFF. Filled out from reference TRBV7-3 and TRBJ1-1, the complete variable domain reads GAGVSQTPSNKVTEKGKYVELRCDPISGHTALYWYRQSLGQGPEFLIYFQGTGAADDSGLPNDRFFAVRPEGSVSTLKIQRTERGDSAVYLCASSLNRMNTEAFFGQGTRLTVV.

This chain links TRBV19 with TRBJ1-2; D perhaps matches TRBD1 (5 bases). The CDR3 is made up of 14 amino acids. Deletions cut 6 bases from V and 0 bases from J, with 11 bases between. Germline V lookup: CDR1 LNHDA, CDR2 SQIVND (reference sequence). The CDR3 DNA sequence: TGTGCCAGTAGGCGACAGCAAGCTAACTATGGCTACACCTTC. It codes for CASRRQQANYGYTF.

J is TRBJ2-1 and V is TRBV3-1 (or the pseudogene TRBV3-2); tentative D call: TRBD2 (6 bases). This CDR3 comprises 14 residues. Trimming took 5 bases from V and 9 from J, leaving 17 bases between them. Germline CDR1 reads LGHDT; CDR2 reads YNNKEL (reference sequence). The CDR3 here is CASSAPGLISEQFF. CDR3 DNA: TGTGCCAGCAGCGCCCCGGGACTCATTAGTGAGCAGTTCTTC.

The chain couples TRBV10-2 to TRBJ2-5; TRBD1 matches 7 bases. This CDR3 has 13 amino acids. Looked up from germline, CDR1 is WSHSY and CDR2 is SAAADI. After removal of 7 bases from V and 4 bases from J, the junction contained 6 bases not matched to a gene. This chain's CDR3 is CASTPRQGETQYF. CDR3 DNA: TGCGCCAGCACACCTAGACAGGGAGAGACCCAGTACTTC.

The V and J genes are TRBV25-1 and TRBJ1-3, with D uncertain. In germline, CDR1 is MGHDK, CDR2 SYGVNS. Trimming took 2 bases from V and 6 from J, leaving 8 bases between them. The CDR3 consists of 13 residues. The chain's CDR3 is CASSERVLNTIYF. CDR3 nucleotides: TGTGCCAGCAGTGAACGGGTACTAAACACCATATATTTT.

This clone was seen more than once but under ten times. V usage is TRBV4-1 and J usage is TRBJ1-5, with unresolved D. Germline CDR1 MGHRA, CDR2 YSYEKL. The germline V and J ends were trimmed by 0 bases and 6 bases, with 15 bases remaining between them. There are 16 residues in the CDR3. The CDR3 region has the DNA TGCGCCAGCAGCCAAGATCTATTGGAGGGTAGTCAGCCCCAGCATTTT. It codes for CASSQDLLEGSQPQHF.

V and J are TRBV18 and TRBJ2-5; 9 bases fit TRBD2. V lost 0 bases to trimming and J lost 4 bases; unmatched junction nucleotides: 12. The V gene's germline CDR1 is KGHSH and CDR2 LQKENI. The CDR3 extends over 18 amino acids. The DNA of the CDR3 is TGTGCCAGCTCACCACCGGGTCTAGCGGGGACCCTTGGAGAGACCCAGTACTTC. Translating it yields CASSPPGLAGTLGETQYF.

This clone was recorded a few times. The genes are TRBV7-2 and TRBJ2-7; D is unresolved. Germline CDR1 is SGHTA and CDR2 is FQGNSA. CDR3 length equals 13 residues. Deletions cut 0 bases from V and 0 bases from J, with 3 bases between. The CDR3 loop reads CASSLAGSYEQYF. The CDR3 DNA reads as TGTGCCAGCAGCTTAGCCGGCTCCTACGAGCAGTACTTC.

The chain carries TRBV7-3 and TRBJ2-1; 8 nucleotides align to TRBD2. V shed 5 bases, J shed 6 bases, and the junction held 6 bases outside the gene matches. CDR3 length: 14 amino acids. Germline-derived CDR1 and CDR2 are SGHTA and FQGTGA. DNA for the CDR3: TGTGCCAGCAGCCCAACCGGGACTAGCAATGAGCAGTTCTTC. Protein sequence: CASSPTGTSNEQFF.

This sequence joins TRBV19 and TRBJ1-6, with a possible D match to TRBD1 (6 bases). CDR3 length equals 15 residues. From germline, CDR1 is LNHDA and CDR2 SQIVND (reference sequence). Trimming stripped 7 bases from V and 7 bases from J, with 17 bases between. The chain's CDR3 is CASTGGGGMNSPLHF. In DNA, the CDR3 is TGTGCCAGTACGGGGGGCGGGGGAATGAATTCACCCCTCCACTTT. The full variable domain, in which reference TRBV19 and TRBJ1-6 provide the parts outside the CDR3, is DGGITQSPKYLFRKEGQNVTLSCEQNLNHDAMYWYRQDPGQGLRLIYYSQIVNDFQKGDIAEGYSVSREKKESFPLTVTSAQKNPTAFYLCASTGGGGMNSPLHFGNGTRLTVT.

This clone was seen a single time. An end of the junction does not agree with germline; a read error may underlie this. The gene calls are TRBV10-3 and TRBJ1-1; 9 bases fit TRBD1. CDR3 length: 12 amino acids. The germline CDR1 and CDR2 sequences are ENHRY and SYGVKD. CDR3 residues: CAITRDRENWEF. Written as DNA, the CDR3 is TGTGCCATCACCCGGGACAGGGAGAATTGGGAATTT.

The chain joins TRBV18 to TRBJ1-3; D ambiguous. CDR3 size: 14 residues. Germline V gene data show CDR1 as KGHSH and CDR2 as LQKENI. V was clipped by 1 base and J by 3 bases, with 7 bases between them. In nucleotides, the CDR3 is TGTGCCAGCTCACCACAGAGGGATGGAAACACCATATATTTT. This encodes CASSPQRDGNTIYF.

This rearrangement joins TRBV24-1 to TRBJ2-3; the match to TRBD2 covers 7 bases. The V gene end was trimmed by 9 bases and the J gene end by 0 bases; junction bases not matched to a gene: 8. CDR1 and CDR2 from the germline V gene are KGHDR and SFDVKD. This CDR3 has 15 amino acids. Written as DNA, the CDR3 is TGTGCCACCGGGGGGGACCGGGATAGCACAGATACGCAGTATTTT. Translation: CATGGDRDSTDTQYF.

The gene calls are TRBV19 and TRBJ2-7; D might be TRBD1 (6 bases). CDR3 length equals 11 residues. V was cut by 5 bases and J by 5 bases, with 7 bases left in between. Germline V lookup: CDR1 LNHDA, CDR2 SQIVND (reference sequence). The CDR3 sequence is CASSGQHEQYF. The CDR3 bases are TGTGCCAGTAGTGGACAGCACGAGCAGTACTTC.

The chain has TRBV19 and TRBJ1-2; 10 nucleotides match TRBD1. Germline trimming cut 1 base from V and 8 bases from J; bases unmatched to any gene: 10. Germline V gene data show CDR1 as LNHDA and CDR2 as SQIVND (reference sequence). The CDR3 loop spans 16 amino acids. DNA for the CDR3: TGTGCCAGTAGTATAGTCCCCCCGACAGGGGGCAAGGGCTACACCTTC. It encodes CASSIVPPTGGKGYTF.

The DNA of the CDR3 is TGTGCCAGCAGCCCTAGACTAGGCGGCACTGAAGCTTTCTTT. Its translation: CASSPRLGGTEAFF. The rearrangement joins TRBV3-1 (or the pseudogene TRBV3-2) to TRBJ1-1; D call uncertain. The germline gives CDR1 LGHDT, CDR2 YNNKEL (reference sequence). The length of the CDR3 is 14 residues. V lost 4 bases to trimming and J lost 4 bases, with 13 bases between them.

This clone was seen many times. The V and J genes are TRBV6-5 and TRBJ2-7, with D perhaps TRBD2 (5 bases). V was trimmed by 5 bases and J by 6 bases, leaving 14 bases between them. This CDR3 is 13 amino acids long. CDR1 is MNHEY and CDR2 is SVGAGI in the germline V gene. The CDR3 reads CASSRGLAGEQYF. In DNA, the CDR3 is TGTGCCAGCAGTCGCGGACTTGCCGGCGAGCAGTACTTC.

The V call is TRBV3-1 (or the pseudogene TRBV3-2), the J call TRBJ2-7, with D unresolved. Germline CDR1 is LGHDT and CDR2 is YNNKEL (reference sequence). Trimming removed 4 bases at V and 5 bases at J, with 18 bases between. CDR3 length equals 15 residues. Here the CDR3 DNA reads TGTGCCAGCAGCCGAGGAGACCGAAACCCCAACGAGCAGTACTTC. Its protein product is CASSRGDRNPNEQYF.

This rearrangement joins TRBV2 to TRBJ2-7; weak D call: TRBD1 (6 bases). The germline V gene encodes CDR1 SNHLY and CDR2 FYNNEI. This CDR3 is 14 amino acids long. V lost 4 bases to trimming and J lost 2 bases, with 12 bases between them. CDR3 in amino acids: CASSVLRGPYEQYF. The CDR3 bases are TGTGCCAGCAGTGTCCTCAGGGGCCCCTACGAGCAGTACTTC. Variable domain in full (rest from reference TRBV2 and TRBJ2-7): EPEVTQTPSHQVTQMGQEVILRCVPISNHLYFYWYRQILGQKVEFLVSFYNNEISEKSEIFDDQFSVERPDGSNFTLKIRSTKLEDSAMYFCASSVLRGPYEQYFGPGTRLTVT.

The rearrangement links TRBV12-2 to TRBJ2-2; the table's D call, TRBD1, was not checked against the DNA. TRBV12-2 is deemed a pseudogene. The CDR3 runs to 17 residues. CDR3 loop: CASRLPRQGEITGELFF. The CDR3 nucleotides are TGTGCAAGTCGCTTACCTAGACAGGGCGAGATCACCGGGGAGCTGTTTTTT.

The V and J genes are TRBV7-2 and TRBJ2-5, with 9 bases identical to TRBD2. The V gene's germline CDR1 is SGHTA and CDR2 FQGNSA. The V and J ends lost 5 bases and 5 bases, in that order; junction bases with no gene match: 9. The CDR3 sequence is 15 residues long. DNA of the CDR3: TGTGCCAGCAGCCGTAGCGGGGGAGTCGCGGAGACCCAGTACTTC. Its translation: CASSRSGGVAETQYF.

This clone was recorded once. J is TRBJ2-7 and V is TRBV29-1; 7 bases agree with TRBD1. Trimming removed 6 bases from V and 9 bases from J; junction bases left unmatched: 11. Germline V gene sequence: CDR1 SQVTM, CDR2 ANQGSEA. The CDR3 is 12 residues long. As DNA, the CDR3 is TGCAGCGTCATCGGGACAGTAACAGTGCAGTACTTC. Protein product: CSVIGTVTVQYF.

This clone has a single count. This chain joins TRBV15 and TRBJ1-2, with 9 bases matching TRBD1. CDR3 length: 15 residues. Trimming removed 8 bases from V and 5 bases from J; junction bases left unmatched: 12. The germline V gene has CDR1 LNHNV and CDR2 YYDKDF (reference sequence). The CDR3 region has the DNA TGTGCCACCGGTCACACAGGGGGCGCAGGGTATGGCTACACCTTC. It yields the protein CATGHTGGAGYGYTF.

The chain is built from TRBV6-9 and TRBJ2-7; maybe TRBD1 (5 bases). V lost 2 bases and J 1 base, leaving 18 bases between the germline ends. The CDR3 loop spans 17 amino acids. From germline, CDR1 is MNHGY and CDR2 SVAAGI. The CDR3: CASSYHRTTVVSYEQYF. In DNA form, the CDR3 reads TGTGCCAGCAGTTATCACAGGACAACAGTAGTATCCTACGAGCAGTACTTC.

In its sample, this clone was seen a few times. This chain uses TRBV11-2 with TRBJ2-7, with TRBD2 identical over 12 bases. Germline V gives CDR1 SGHAT, CDR2 FQNNGV. Trimming removed 5 bases from V and 8 bases from J; junction bases left unmatched: 10. The CDR3 spans 15 residues. CDR3 nucleotides: TGTGCCAGCAGCACCTGGACTAGCGGGGCCCCTCAGCAGTACTTC. It yields the protein CASSTWTSGAPQQYF.

The chain combines TRBV7-9 with TRBJ1-1, with D possibly TRBD1 on 5 matching bases. CDR1 is SEHNR and CDR2 is FQNEAQ in the germline V gene (reference sequence). CDR3 length equals 14 residues. Deletions cut 5 bases from V and 1 base from J, with 11 bases between. This CDR3 is CASSQGAQNTEAFF. CDR3 in DNA: TGTGCCAGCAGCCAAGGGGCCCAGAACACTGAAGCTTTCTTT. Drawing the rest from reference TRBV7-9 and TRBJ1-1, the complete variable domain is DTGVSQNPRHKITKRGQNVTFRCDPISEHNRLYWYRQTLGQGPEFLTYFQNEAQLEKSRLLSDRFSAERPKGSFSTLEIQRTEQGDSAMYLCASSQGAQNTEAFFGQGTRLTVV.

The chain carries TRBV2 and TRBJ2-7; TRBD1 might be the D (6 bases). The CDR3 is 13 residues long. V lost 7 bases, J lost 7 bases, and 17 bases lay in between. Germline V CDR1 and CDR2: SNHLY, FYNNEI. In DNA, the CDR3 is TGTGCCAGCACCGAACAGGGAAATAGGGAGCAGTACTTC. It is translated as CASTEQGNREQYF. The entire variable domain, with the rest obtained from reference TRBV2 and TRBJ2-7, is as follows: EPEVTQTPSHQVTQMGQEVILRCVPISNHLYFYWYRQILGQKVEFLVSFYNNEISEKSEIFDDQFSVERPDGSNFTLKIRSTKLEDSAMYFCASTEQGNREQYFGPGTRLTVT.

J is TRBJ1-6 and V is TRBV19, with D maybe TRBD1 (6 bases). With 6 bases removed from V and 1 base from J, the gap between germline ends came to 10 bases. The germline V gene has CDR1 LNHDA and CDR2 SQIVND (reference sequence). The CDR3 is 15 amino acids. The CDR3 sequence: CASRTDRSYNSPLHF. CDR3 nucleotide sequence: TGTGCCAGTAGGACTGACAGGTCCTATAATTCACCCCTCCACTTT. The full variable domain, its missing parts supplied by reference TRBV19 and TRBJ1-6, is DGGITQSPKYLFRKEGQNVTLSCEQNLNHDAMYWYRQDPGQGLRLIYYSQIVNDFQKGDIAEGYSVSREKKESFPLTVTSAQKNPTAFYLCASRTDRSYNSPLHFGNGTRLTVT.

V and J are TRBV9 and TRBJ1-3; D might be TRBD1 (5 bases). Germline loops: CDR1 SGDLS, CDR2 YYNGEE. Trimming shortened V by 0 bases and J by 0 bases, and 7 bases separated the two germline ends. The CDR3 consists of 15 residues. The CDR3 DNA sequence: TGTGCCAGCAGCGTAGAGGGGTTCTCTGGAAACACCATATATTTT. Its translation: CASSVEGFSGNTIYF.

The V call is TRBV5-1, the J call TRBJ1-3; D possibly corresponds to TRBD1 (5 bases). Trimming took off 0 bases at V and 1 base at J, with 8 bases between the two ends. The CDR3 is made up of 15 amino acids. Germline V gene sequence: CDR1 SGHRS, CDR2 YFSETQ. Here the CDR3 DNA reads TGCGCCAGCAGCTTGGCTGCAGGGTCTGGAAACACCATATATTTT. Its translation: CASSLAAGSGNTIYF.

The CDR3: CASSHSGTGSYEQYF. In DNA form, the CDR3 reads TGCGCCAGCAGCCATTCTGGGACAGGTTCATACGAGCAGTACTTC. V gene TRBV4-1 combines with J gene TRBJ2-7; 8 bases match TRBD1. From germline, CDR1 is MGHRA and CDR2 YSYEKL. The ends lost 3 bases at V and 4 bases at J; junction bases unmatched: 8. The length of the CDR3 is 15 residues.